These 23 T cell receptor beta chains were sequenced from one sample in a study of identical twins. TCRdb fed the 5' RACE reads into MiXCR, producing one record per CDR3 protein. The sample shows 350,000 to 500,000 distinct CDR3 sequences, around 18% of them seen only once. The sample comprised naive T cells sorted from blood. Receptor source: a man aged 45-65 years in good health.

The chain joins TRBV12-3 or TRBV12-4 to TRBJ1-4; the D is unclear. Trimming cost V 2 bases and J 8 bases, with 12 bases left between them. The length of the CDR3 is 14 residues. This CDR3 is CASSLRSPGEKLFF. The CDR3 DNA is TGTGCCAGCAGTTTAAGAAGCCCGGGGGAAAAACTGTTTTTT.

This clonotype was counted a few times. The chain couples TRBV4-3 to TRBJ2-7; no clear D gene. Germline CDR1 LGHNA, CDR2 YSLEER. The V gene lost 0 bases and the J gene lost 4 bases, with 16 bases spanning the gap. The CDR3 loop spans 16 amino acids. The CDR3: CASSQEYAGTPYEQYF. The CDR3 DNA reads as TGCGCCAGCAGCCAAGAATACGCAGGAACCCCATACGAGCAGTACTTC.

The sample holds many counts of this clonotype. V and J are TRBV16 and TRBJ2-7, with a possible D match to TRBD1 (6 bases). There are 15 residues in the CDR3. V was cut by 3 bases and J by 2 bases, with 14 bases left in between. Germline CDR1 and CDR2: KGHSY and FQNENV. Here the CDR3 DNA reads TGTGCCAGCAGCCATCGAGGACAGCCTCCCTACGAGCAGTACTTC. Translating it yields CASSHRGQPPYEQYF.

This clonotype was observed a few times. The V call is TRBV15, the J call TRBJ2-2; weak D call: TRBD1 (6 bases). Looked up from germline, CDR1 is LNHNV and CDR2 is YYDKDF (reference sequence). The V gene lost 4 bases and the J gene lost 6 bases, with 9 bases spanning the gap. The length of the CDR3 is 13 residues. As DNA, the CDR3 is TGTGCCACCAGCACAAGACAGGCCGGGGAGCTGTTTTTT. Its translation is CATSTRQAGELFF.

This clonotype was picked up many times. This chain connects TRBV6-5 to TRBJ2-7, with a tentative D call TRBD2 (5 bases). Looked up from germline, CDR1 is MNHEY and CDR2 is SVGAGI. The V end lost 10 bases, the J end lost 3 bases, and 13 bases lay between the germline ends. The CDR3 spans 12 residues. The CDR3: CATSAGGYEQYF. The CDR3 DNA reads TGTGCCACCTCGGCGGGCGGCTACGAGCAGTACTTC.

This chain links TRBV20-1 with TRBJ1-3; maybe TRBD1 (5 bases). This CDR3 is 14 amino acids long. The ends were cut back, 0 bases at V and 0 bases at J, with 6 bases in the middle. Germline CDR1 reads DFQATT; CDR2 reads SNEGSKA (reference sequence). The CDR3 nucleotides read TGCAGTGCTAGAGACCAGGGCTCTGGAAACACCATATATTTT. This translates into CSARDQGSGNTIYF.

The chain couples TRBV12-3 or TRBV12-4 to TRBJ2-5; tentatively, D is TRBD1 or TRBD2 (5 bases each). This CDR3 spans 13 amino acids. The V end was cut by 5 bases, the J end by 5 bases, with 12 bases between. The CDR3 sequence: CASSRTGLETQYF. CDR3 in DNA: TGTGCCAGCAGTCGTACGGGGCTTGAGACCCAGTACTTC.

The CDR3 loop reads CSVDRGGSYEQYF. In DNA form, the CDR3 reads TGCAGCGTTGACCGCGGGGGATCCTACGAGCAGTACTTC. The V call is TRBV29-1, the J call TRBJ2-7; 7 bases fit TRBD2. V lost 3 bases and J lost 1; bases outside the gene matches: 3. The length of the CDR3 is 13 residues. CDR1 is SQVTM and CDR2 is ANQGSEA in the germline V gene.

This chain joins TRBV15 and TRBJ1-3, with a possible D match to TRBD1 (5 bases). V lost 3 bases and J 4 bases, leaving 10 bases between the germline ends. CDR1 is LNHNV, CDR2 YYDKDF, per germline (reference sequence). The CDR3 has 14 amino acids. CDR3 nucleotide sequence: TGTGCCACCAGCAGGGACACCGTAGGAAACACCATATATTTT. It specifies CATSRDTVGNTIYF.

The chain links TRBV11-2 to TRBJ2-1; D is undetermined. The CDR3 has 15 residues. V was shortened by 0 bases and J by 7 bases, with 13 bases between the two germline ends. The germline gives CDR1 SGHAT, CDR2 FQNNGV. DNA of the CDR3: TGTGCCAGCAGCTTAGATAGTCCTTTCGCTAATGAGCAGTTCTTC. Translation gives CASSLDSPFANEQFF.

This clonotype was picked up many times. The chain combines TRBV21-1 with TRBJ1-2; the table's D call of TRBD1 was not tested on the DNA. TRBV21-1 is a recognized pseudogene. The CDR3 covers 16 residues. The CDR3 DNA reads TGTGCCAGCAGCAAAGCCGGGGACAGGGGAACCTATGGCTACACCTTC. As protein: CASSKAGDRGTYGYTF.

The chain joins TRBV27 to TRBJ1-1, with a weak D call TRBD1 (6 bases). The CDR3 loop spans 12 amino acids. CDR1 MNHEY and CDR2 SMNVEV come from the germline V gene (reference sequence). V was clipped by 6 bases and J by 4 bases, with 9 bases between them. CDR3: CASRDSRTEAFF. CDR3 sequence (DNA): TGTGCCAGCAGGGACAGTCGCACTGAAGCTTTCTTT.

For the CDR3, the DNA is TGTGCCAGCAGTTTCGGACAGGGTTTCTCTGGGGCCAACGTCCTGACTTTC. It yields the protein CASSFGQGFSGANVLTF. The rearrangement links TRBV12-3 or TRBV12-4 to TRBJ2-6, with 8 nucleotides matching TRBD1. The CDR3 consists of 17 residues. The trim removed 3 bases at V and 0 bases at J, leaving 4 bases unmatched.

This clonotype occurred many times. This rearrangement joins TRBV12-3 or TRBV12-4 to TRBJ1-2; D is unresolved. The V and J ends lost 0 bases and 8 bases respectively, with 13 bases between them. The CDR3 has 14 residues. For the CDR3, the DNA is TGTGCCAGCAGTTTAGCGCAGAGTCTCACAGGCTACACCTTC. It encodes CASSLAQSLTGYTF.

This clonotype was observed a handful of times. This chain connects TRBV12-3 or TRBV12-4 to TRBJ2-3, with TRBD1 matching 10 bases. The J segment lost 6 bases and the V segment lost 6 bases, leaving 9 bases of the junction unmatched. CDR3 length equals 15 residues. The CDR3 coding sequence is TGTGCCAGCAGCCCATGGACAGGGGGGATGGATACGCAGTATTTT. Amino acid sequence: CASSPWTGGMDTQYF.

This clonotype was recorded at least ten times. V usage is TRBV9 and J usage is TRBJ2-3; 7 nucleotides line up with TRBD2. Looked up from germline, CDR1 is SGDLS and CDR2 is YYNGEE. The CDR3 runs 14 residues. Trimming cost V 0 bases and J 4 bases; bases outside gene matches: 2. The CDR3 sequence is CASSVAGGADTQYF. Here the CDR3 DNA reads TGTGCCAGCAGCGTAGCGGGGGGTGCAGATACGCAGTATTTT.

This clonotype was seen more than once but under ten times. This chain links TRBV18 with TRBJ1-5; D is unresolved. This CDR3 has 17 residues. V lost 1 base, J lost 0 bases, and 13 bases lay in between. CDR1 KGHSH and CDR2 LQKENI come from the germline V gene. The chain's CDR3 is CASSPQGDTISNQPQHF. The CDR3 bases are TGTGCCAGCTCACCACAAGGAGACACCATTAGCAATCAGCCCCAGCATTTT.

V and J are TRBV6-2 or TRBV6-3 and TRBJ2-7; 8 bases line up with TRBD2. CDR1 and CDR2 (germline): MNHEY, SVGEGT. Unmatched junction bases numbered 12, after V lost 4 bases and J lost 7 bases. The CDR3 loop spans 15 amino acids. In nucleotides, the CDR3 is TGTGCCAGCAGTTCCACTAGCGGAGCGCCTAGAGAGCAGTACTTC. Protein product: CASSSTSGAPREQYF.

The chain recombines TRBV5-5 with TRBJ1-2, with D perhaps matching TRBD1 (6 bases). There are 15 residues in the CDR3. V gave up 0 bases and J gave up 7 bases, with 16 bases separating them. CDR1 SGHKS and CDR2 YYEKEE come from the germline V gene (reference sequence). The CDR3 sequence: CASSLAMRGSSGYTF. CDR3 sequence (DNA): TGTGCCAGCAGCTTGGCCATGAGGGGGTCAAGTGGCTACACCTTC. Full variable domain (rest looked up from reference TRBV5-5 and TRBJ1-2): DAGVTQSPTHLIKTRGQQVTLRCSPISGHKSVSWYQQVLGQGPQFIFQYYEKEERGRGNFPDRFSARQFPNYSSELNVNALLLGDSALYLCASSLAMRGSSGYTFGSGTRLTVV.

This clonotype was detected only a few times. The chain couples TRBV12-3 or TRBV12-4 to TRBJ2-2; a possible D gene is TRBD2 (5 bases). The CDR3 spans 14 residues. V shed 5 bases and J shed 3 bases, with 10 bases lying between them. The CDR3 DNA sequence: TGTGCCAGCAGTCCGCCTAGCTACACCGGGGAGCTGTTTTTT. Translating it yields CASSPPSYTGELFF.

DNA of the CDR3: TGCGCCAGCAGCTTGGCCTTAGCGGGGGGGAGAGATACGCAGTATTTT. It encodes CASSLALAGGRDTQYF. The chain is built from TRBV5-1 and TRBJ2-3; 11 nucleotides match TRBD2. V was clipped by 0 bases and J by 5 bases; unmatched bases: 5. The germline V gene has CDR1 SGHRS and CDR2 YFSETQ. The CDR3 has 16 amino acids.

This clonotype came up a few times. This chain links TRBV20-1 with TRBJ2-5; 7 nucleotides agree with TRBD1. Germline V gene data show CDR1 as DFQATT and CDR2 as SNEGSKA (reference sequence). V was clipped by 6 bases and J by 2 bases; unmatched bases: 6. The CDR3 spans 13 residues. The DNA of the CDR3 is TGCAGTGCACCCGACAGGGATCAAGAGACCCAGTACTTC. Amino acids: CSAPDRDQETQYF.

The chain is built from TRBV5-5 and TRBJ2-4; a possible D gene is TRBD1 (5 bases). Germline V gives CDR1 SGHKS, CDR2 YYEKEE (reference sequence). Trimming stripped 7 bases from V and 15 bases from J, with 29 bases between. The CDR3 runs to 15 residues. As DNA, the CDR3 is TGTGCCAGCGGGCGAGACTCAGGGATTTTATTGGATTTGTACTTC. This sequence encodes CASGRDSGILLDLYF.